The rows below give T cell receptor beta chains drawn from one sample of a study of lung T cells in sarcoidosis with Löfgren's syndrome. From the reads, TCRdb called clonotypes with MiXCR, one entry per CDR3 protein. Here the sample spans some 65,000 distinct CDR3 sequences, roughly 20% being singletons. Sequenced input: CD4+ T cells from PBMCs. These receptor sequences come from a human donor with sarcoidosis (Löfgren's syndrome or another form), or a control subject (not recorded which). CDR3s include the opening cysteine and the closing phenylalanine or tryptophan. The order of the fields is D gene, clone size, V gene, CDR3 length, J gene, CDR3 DNA, CDR3 protein. D genes are given only for firm matches. Clone size appears in some rows only: once, few, many, or a class for an expanded clone.

d_gene: .
abundance: many
v_gene: TRBV6-1
len: 14
j_gene: TRBJ2-3
CDR3nt: TGTGCCAGCAAAAGACCAGAAAGCACAGATACGCAGTATTTT
CDR3aa: CASKRPESTDTQYF

d_gene: TRBD1
abundance: .
v_gene: TRBV7-3
len: 15
j_gene: TRBJ2-1
CDR3nt: TGTGCCAGCAGCCTCATAGGGGGCCCAGGCAATGAGCAGTTCTTC
CDR3aa: CASSLIGGPGNEQFF

d_gene: .
abundance: .
v_gene: TRBV5-6
len: 16
j_gene: TRBJ1-4
CDR3nt: TGTGCCAGCAGCTATCGACCCCATTCAACTAATGAAAAACTGTTTTTT
CDR3aa: CASSYRPHSTNEKLFF

d_gene: TRBD1
abundance: many
v_gene: TRBV20-1
len: 15
j_gene: TRBJ1-4
CDR3nt: TGCAGTGCTTTTTACCGGGACAGGGGCCGAGAAAAACTGTTTTTT
CDR3aa: CSAFYRDRGREKLFF

d_gene: .
abundance: many
v_gene: TRBV20-1
len: 14
j_gene: TRBJ1-5
CDR3nt: TGCAGTGCTAACCGGGACCTACCGTATCAGCCCCAGCATTTT
CDR3aa: CSANRDLPYQPQHF

d_gene: TRBD2
abundance: few
v_gene: TRBV20-1
len: 14
j_gene: TRBJ2-3
CDR3nt: TGCAGTGCAGAAACTAGCGGGAGCACAGATACGCAGTATTTT
CDR3aa: CSAETSGSTDTQYF

d_gene: TRBD1
abundance: many
v_gene: TRBV6-6
len: 14
j_gene: TRBJ1-2
CDR3nt: TGTGCCAGCAGTTACTCGGACAGGGGGCGTGGCTACACCTTC
CDR3aa: CASSYSDRGRGYTF

d_gene: TRBD2
abundance: many
v_gene: TRBV28
len: 15
j_gene: TRBJ2-1
CDR3nt: TGTGCCAGCAGCAATGGGGCTAGCGGTTACAATGAGCAGTTCTTC
CDR3aa: CASSNGASGYNEQFF

d_gene: .
abundance: many
v_gene: TRBV3-1
len: 13
j_gene: TRBJ1-3
CDR3nt: TGTGCCAGCAGCCCCCGCTCTGGAAACACCATATATTTT
CDR3aa: CASSPRSGNTIYF

d_gene: .
abundance: many
v_gene: TRBV27
len: 18
j_gene: TRBJ1-1
CDR3nt: TGTGCCAGCAGTTTACTCCCCCCCGACCTGGGGTCGGCCGGGAAAGCTTTCTTT
CDR3aa: CASSLLPPDLGSAGKAFF

d_gene: .
abundance: .
v_gene: TRBV12-3/TRBV12-4
len: 16
j_gene: TRBJ1-5
CDR3nt: TGTGCCAGCAGTTTGCGAGGTTCTCGTAGCAATCAGCCCCAGCATTTT
CDR3aa: CASSLRGSRSNQPQHF

d_gene: TRBD1
abundance: few
v_gene: TRBV2
len: 14
j_gene: TRBJ2-3
CDR3nt: TGTGCCAGCACCCGGGACAGAGGAGCAGATACGCAGTATTTT
CDR3aa: CASTRDRGADTQYF

d_gene: .
abundance: many
v_gene: TRBV29-1
len: 11
j_gene: TRBJ1-5
CDR3nt: TGCAGCGCTACTACGGGCCCCCTACAGCATTTT
CDR3aa: CSATTGPLQHF

d_gene: TRBD2
abundance: few
v_gene: TRBV14
len: 17
j_gene: TRBJ2-1
CDR3nt: TGTGCCAGCAGCCAAGATCGGGCCCTAGCGGATTACAATGAGCAGTTCTTC
CDR3aa: CASSQDRALADYNEQFF

d_gene: TRBD1
abundance: many
v_gene: TRBV20-1
len: 14
j_gene: TRBJ2-5
CDR3nt: TGCAGTGCCCTACCCGGGACAGGGCAAGAGACCCAGTACTTC
CDR3aa: CSALPGTGQETQYF

d_gene: .
abundance: .
v_gene: TRBV5-1
len: 14
j_gene: TRBJ2-1
CDR3nt: TGCGCCAGCAGCTTGGGACAAGTGGCCCATGAGCAGTTCTTC
CDR3aa: CASSLGQVAHEQFF

d_gene: .
abundance: many
v_gene: TRBV6-1
len: 14
j_gene: TRBJ2-7
CDR3nt: TGTGCCAGCAGTCCTACAGGGACTCTTTCCGAGCAGTACTTC
CDR3aa: CASSPTGTLSEQYF

d_gene: TRBD1
abundance: .
v_gene: TRBV27
len: 16
j_gene: TRBJ2-2
CDR3nt: TGTGCCAGCAGTCCCTACAGGGGCGCGAACACCGGGGAGCTGTTTTTT
CDR3aa: CASSPYRGANTGELFF

d_gene: .
abundance: many
v_gene: TRBV20-1
len: 15
j_gene: TRBJ1-1
CDR3nt: TGCAGTGCTAGATCCGCCAGGGGCCCGAACACTGAAGCTTTCTTT
CDR3aa: CSARSARGPNTEAFF

d_gene: TRBD1
abundance: few
v_gene: TRBV20-1
len: 14
j_gene: TRBJ1-2
CDR3nt: TGCAGTGCTAGGACAGGGGGCTTGGACTATGGCTACACCTTC
CDR3aa: CSARTGGLDYGYTF

d_gene: TRBD2
abundance: many
v_gene: TRBV20-1
len: 16
j_gene: TRBJ2-1
CDR3nt: TGCAGTGCTTCGCTAGCGGGAGGCCCCTCCTACAATGAGCAGTTCTTC
CDR3aa: CSASLAGGPSYNEQFF

d_gene: TRBD1
abundance: many
v_gene: TRBV6-1
len: 14
j_gene: TRBJ1-1
CDR3nt: TGTGCCAGCAGTTTCAGACAGGGGGGCACTGAAGCTTTCTTT
CDR3aa: CASSFRQGGTEAFF

d_gene: .
abundance: many
v_gene: TRBV6-1
len: 13
j_gene: TRBJ1-2
CDR3nt: TGTGCCAGCACCCAACAGGGAGGCTATGGCTACACCTTC
CDR3aa: CASTQQGGYGYTF

d_gene: .
abundance: .
v_gene: TRBV14
len: 15
j_gene: TRBJ1-3
CDR3nt: TGTGCCAGCAGCCAAGTCCGGGGCTCTGGAAACACCATATATTTT
CDR3aa: CASSQVRGSGNTIYF

d_gene: .
abundance: few
v_gene: TRBV5-1
len: 16
j_gene: TRBJ1-1
CDR3nt: TGCGCCAGCAGCTTGGACCGGGCCCCCAGGCGCACTGAAGCTTTCTTT
CDR3aa: CASSLDRAPRRTEAFF

d_gene: .
abundance: many
v_gene: TRBV28
len: 15
j_gene: TRBJ2-7
CDR3nt: TGTGCCAGCAGCCGGGGAAGGGGTATTACCTACGAGCAGTACTTC
CDR3aa: CASSRGRGITYEQYF

d_gene: .
abundance: many
v_gene: TRBV18
len: 16
j_gene: TRBJ2-3
CDR3nt: TGTGCCAGCTGCATCGAATCGACAGTCGACACAGATACGCAGTATTTT
CDR3aa: CASCIESTVDTDTQYF